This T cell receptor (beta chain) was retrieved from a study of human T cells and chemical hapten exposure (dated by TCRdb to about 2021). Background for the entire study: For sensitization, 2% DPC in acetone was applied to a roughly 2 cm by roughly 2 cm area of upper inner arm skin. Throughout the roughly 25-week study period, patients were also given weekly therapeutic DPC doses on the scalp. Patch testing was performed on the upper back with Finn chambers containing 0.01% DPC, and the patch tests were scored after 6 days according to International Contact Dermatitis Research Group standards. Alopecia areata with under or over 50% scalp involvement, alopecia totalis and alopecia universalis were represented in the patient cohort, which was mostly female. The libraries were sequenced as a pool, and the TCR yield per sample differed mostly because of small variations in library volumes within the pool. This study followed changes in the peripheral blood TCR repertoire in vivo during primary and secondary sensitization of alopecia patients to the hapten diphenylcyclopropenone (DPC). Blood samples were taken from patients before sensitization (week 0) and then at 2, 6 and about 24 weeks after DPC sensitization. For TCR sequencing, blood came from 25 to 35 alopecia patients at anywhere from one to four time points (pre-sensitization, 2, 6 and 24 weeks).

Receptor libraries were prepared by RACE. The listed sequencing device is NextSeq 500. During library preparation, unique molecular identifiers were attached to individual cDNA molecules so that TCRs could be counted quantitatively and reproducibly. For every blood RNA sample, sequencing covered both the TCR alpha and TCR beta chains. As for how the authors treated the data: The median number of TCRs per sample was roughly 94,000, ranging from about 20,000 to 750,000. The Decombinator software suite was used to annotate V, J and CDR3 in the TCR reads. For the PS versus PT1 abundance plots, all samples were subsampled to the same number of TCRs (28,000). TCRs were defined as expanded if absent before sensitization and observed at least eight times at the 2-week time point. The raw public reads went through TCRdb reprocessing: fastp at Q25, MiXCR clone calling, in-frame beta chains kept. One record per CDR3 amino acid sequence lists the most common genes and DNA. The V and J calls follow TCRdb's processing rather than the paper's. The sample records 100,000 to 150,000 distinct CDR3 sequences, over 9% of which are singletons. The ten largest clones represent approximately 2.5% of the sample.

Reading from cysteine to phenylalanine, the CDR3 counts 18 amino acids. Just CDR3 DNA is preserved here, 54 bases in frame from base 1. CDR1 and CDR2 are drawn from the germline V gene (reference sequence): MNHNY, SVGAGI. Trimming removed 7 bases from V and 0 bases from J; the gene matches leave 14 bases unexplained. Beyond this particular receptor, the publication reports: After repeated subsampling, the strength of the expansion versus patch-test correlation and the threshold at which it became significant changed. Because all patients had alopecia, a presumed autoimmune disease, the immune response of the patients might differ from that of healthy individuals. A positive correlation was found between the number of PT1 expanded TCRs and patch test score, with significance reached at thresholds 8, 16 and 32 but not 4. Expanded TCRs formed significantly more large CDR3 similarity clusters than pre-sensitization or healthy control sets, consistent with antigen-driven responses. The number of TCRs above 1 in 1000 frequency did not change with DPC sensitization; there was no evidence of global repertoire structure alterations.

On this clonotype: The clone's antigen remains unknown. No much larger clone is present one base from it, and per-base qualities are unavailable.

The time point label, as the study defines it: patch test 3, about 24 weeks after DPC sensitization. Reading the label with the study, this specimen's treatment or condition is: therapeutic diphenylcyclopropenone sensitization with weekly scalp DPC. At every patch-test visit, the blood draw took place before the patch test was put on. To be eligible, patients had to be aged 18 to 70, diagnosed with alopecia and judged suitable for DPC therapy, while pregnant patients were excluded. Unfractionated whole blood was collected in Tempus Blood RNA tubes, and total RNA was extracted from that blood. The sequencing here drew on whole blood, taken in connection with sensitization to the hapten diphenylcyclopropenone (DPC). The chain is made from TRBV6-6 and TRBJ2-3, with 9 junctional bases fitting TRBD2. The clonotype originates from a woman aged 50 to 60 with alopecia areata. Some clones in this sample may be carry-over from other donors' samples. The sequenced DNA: TGTGCCAGCAAAACAATAGCGGGAGTGACATCTAGCACAGATACGCAGTATTTT. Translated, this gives CASKTIAGVTSSTDTQYF.